The 8 T cell receptor beta chains below come from one sample, sequenced in a study of CD8 T cells in ankylosing spondylitis. TCRdb re-called the 5' RACE reads with MiXCR, one entry per CDR3 protein. The sample lists roughly 450,000 distinct CDR3 sequences; roughly 25% were seen once. The antigens these receptors bind are not known. Points from the study as a whole: About 8 highly homologous variants made up a TCR beta motif, and this motif appeared characteristic of ankylosing spondylitis blood.

The source material was blood, either unsorted or a sorted T cell fraction (not recorded which). The receptors shown here come from a male donor with ankylosing spondylitis.

About this clonotype itself: The junction does not match germline at one end; this may be a read error. V gene TRBV12-3 or TRBV12-4 combines with J gene TRBJ2-3, with D perhaps TRBD2 (6 bases). The CDR3 spans 15 residues. CDR3 in amino acids: CASRLGGGHADTQYF. CDR3 DNA sequence: TGTGCCAGCAGGTTAGGTGGAGGGCACGCAGATACGCAGTATTTT.

The chain recombines TRBV5-6 with TRBJ2-1, with D tentatively TRBD1 (6 bases). The CDR3 spans 16 residues. Trimming removed 0 bases at V and 5 bases at J, with 15 bases between. Looked up from germline, CDR1 is SGHDT and CDR2 is YYEEEE. The CDR3 region has the DNA TGTGCCAGCAGCTTGGCCGCAACAGGGAAGAACAATGAGCAGTTCTTC. It encodes CASSLAATGKNNEQFF.

The genes are TRBV7-9 and TRBJ2-2, with D perhaps TRBD2 (5 bases). The V end was cut by 4 bases, the J end by 5 bases, with 14 bases between. This CDR3 is built from 15 residues. CDR1 is SEHNR, CDR2 FQNEAQ, per germline (reference sequence). The CDR3 region is CASSSRLGMTGELFF. In DNA form, the CDR3 reads TGTGCCAGCAGCTCTCGACTCGGGATGACCGGGGAGCTGTTTTTT. The whole variable domain, remainder taken from reference TRBV7-9 and TRBJ2-2, is DTGVSQNPRHKITKRGQNVTFRCDPISEHNRLYWYRQTLGQGPEFLTYFQNEAQLEKSRLLSDRFSAERPKGSFSTLEIQRTEQGDSAMYLCASSSRLGMTGELFFGEGSRLTVL.

The genes are TRBV7-2 and TRBJ1-5, with 8 bases matching TRBD1. The CDR3 consists of 14 residues. The junction had 7 bases not matched to a gene; V was cut back by 6 bases and J by 6 bases. Germline CDR1 and CDR2: SGHTA and FQGNSA. The CDR3 is CASSNPGGSQPQHF. The CDR3, as DNA: TGTGCCAGCAGTAACCCAGGGGGCAGTCAGCCCCAGCATTTT.

In this sample, this clonotype turned up a few times. This rearrangement joins TRBV27 to TRBJ2-1; 16 nucleotides align to TRBD2. V dropped 5 bases and J dropped 1; count of bases not matched to a gene: 5. Germline V gene data show CDR1 as MNHEY and CDR2 as SMNVEV (reference sequence). The CDR3 has 18 amino acids. CDR3 loop: CASSVGTSGRGSYNEQFF. In DNA, the CDR3 is TGTGCCAGCAGTGTCGGGACTAGCGGGAGGGGTTCCTACAATGAGCAGTTCTTC.

The V and J genes are TRBV12-3 or TRBV12-4 and TRBJ2-5; D unresolved. This CDR3 spans 13 amino acids. V lost 5 bases to trimming and J lost 4 bases, with 11 bases between them. The CDR3 bases are TGTGCCAGCAGTATGAAGGTATCAGAGACCCAGTACTTC. Protein sequence: CASSMKVSETQYF.

This clonotype was detected a few times. The chain recombines TRBV6-6 with TRBJ1-1; D not certain. CDR3 size: 12 residues. V lost 1 base to trimming and J lost 7 bases, with 7 bases between them. Germline-derived CDR1 and CDR2 are MNHNY and SVGAGI (reference sequence). For the CDR3, the DNA is TGTGCCAGCAGTTACTTAGTAAATGAAGCTTTCTTT. Its protein is CASSYLVNEAFF.

This clonotype was found a few times. CDR3 residues: CSVVGRGTQETQYF. CDR3 DNA sequence: TGCAGCGTTGTAGGGAGGGGGACCCAAGAGACCCAGTACTTC. The V gene is TRBV29-1, the J gene TRBJ2-5, with a weak D call TRBD2 (7 bases). V dropped 4 bases and J dropped 1 base, with 13 bases sitting between them. Germline values: CDR1 SQVTM, CDR2 ANQGSEA. CDR3 size: 14 residues.